Below, 31 T cell receptor beta chains from the same sample are listed, as sequenced in a study of T cells in Graves' hyperthyroidism and ophthalmopathy. Amplification of TCR beta CDR3 regions was performed using RNA transcripts as template. A set of HTBI primers served as the primers for a first-round RT-PCR of the TCR CDR3. TCRdb reanalysed the multiplex PCR reads using MiXCR and keeps one entry per CDR3 protein. This sample has 600,000 to 750,000 distinct CDR3 sequences, with approximately 15% found just once. The sample taken for sequencing was blood. These TCRs come from a man between 50 and 59 years old with Graves' hyperthyroidism.

CDR3 sequence (DNA): TGTGCCTGGATTCCAGGGTGGACGAACACTGAAGCTTTCTTT. Translation gives CAWIPGWTNTEAFF. The gene calls are TRBV30 and TRBJ1-1; weak D call: TRBD1 (5 bases). The ends were cut back, 4 bases at V and 1 base at J, with 13 bases in the middle. The CDR3 runs 14 residues. CDR1 and CDR2 (germline): GTSNPN, SVGIG (reference sequence). The whole variable domain, remainder taken from reference TRBV30 and TRBJ1-1, is SQTIHQWPATLVQPVGSPLSLECTVEGTSNPNLYWYRQAAGRGLQLLFYSVGIGQISSEVPQNLSASRPQDRQFILSSKKLLLSDSGFYLCAWIPGWTNTEAFFGQGTRLTVV.

This CDR3 is CASTIAGGNEQFF. The CDR3, as DNA: TGTGCCAGCACTATCGCCGGGGGCAATGAGCAGTTCTTC. The chain uses TRBV19 and TRBJ2-1; tentatively, D is TRBD2 (6 bases). This CDR3 contains 13 residues. Germline V gene data show CDR1 as LNHDA and CDR2 as SQIVND (reference sequence). V gave up 9 bases and J gave up 6 bases, with 15 bases separating them.

This clonotype was counted ten times or more. The chain links TRBV12-3 or TRBV12-4 to TRBJ1-2; TRBD1 is a possible D gene (6 bases). This CDR3 region has 12 residues. Trimming took off 2 bases at V and 8 bases at J, with 9 bases between the two ends. The CDR3 sequence: CASSLPGGGYTF. CDR3 DNA sequence: TGTGCCAGCAGTTTACCGGGGGGCGGCTACACCTTC.

The chain links TRBV20-1 to TRBJ2-4, with 8 nucleotides matching TRBD2. The CDR3 spans 14 residues. The V gene's germline CDR1 is DFQATT and CDR2 SNEGSKA (reference sequence). Trimming cost V 5 bases and J 6 bases; bases outside gene matches: 9. The CDR3 region is CSAPSAGGRNIQYF. The CDR3, as DNA: TGCAGTGCTCCGTCCGCGGGAGGTAGAAACATTCAGTACTTC.

Comments on this clonotype: A read error may produce the germline difference seen at one junction end. The chain joins TRBV5-1 to TRBJ2-7, with 7 bases lining up with TRBD1. The CDR3 runs to 14 residues. CDR1 is SGHRS and CDR2 is YFSETQ in the germline V gene. CDR3 in DNA: TGTGCCAGCAGCGCCACAGGGGTATCTGAGGAGCAGTACTTC. Protein product: CASSATGVSEEQYF.

This clonotype was seen at least ten times. The chain links TRBV18 to TRBJ2-7; TRBD1 matches at 8 bases. Trimming at V came to 3 bases and at J to 4 bases, leaving 5 bases not matched to a gene. This CDR3 comprises 14 residues. Germline CDR1 is KGHSH and CDR2 is LQKENI. The CDR3 bases are TGTGCCAGCTCACCCACCGGGACAGGTTACGAGCAGTACTTC. This encodes CASSPTGTGYEQYF.

This clonotype was observed at least ten times. V gene TRBV28 combines with J gene TRBJ1-1, with D perhaps matching TRBD1 (6 bases). The CDR3 sequence is 13 residues long. The V end was cut by 5 bases, the J end by 6 bases, with 13 bases between. Per germline, CDR1 MDHEN and CDR2 SYDVKM. CDR3 nucleotide sequence: TGTGCCAGCAGTCCAACAGGGACGGCTGAAGCTTTCTTT. The encoded protein is CASSPTGTAEAFF.

This clonotype was counted ten times or more. The CDR3 coding sequence is TGTGCCAGCAGCCCGGTGGCAGGGGGCATCTACGAGCAGTACTTC. Protein: CASSPVAGGIYEQYF. The chain combines TRBV7-8 with TRBJ2-7, with 8 bases that match TRBD1. With 5 bases clipped from V and 3 bases from J, the junction kept 9 bases outside the gene matches. In germline, CDR1 is SGHVS, CDR2 FQNEAQ. The CDR3 contains 15 residues.

J is TRBJ2-1 and V is TRBV7-6; 7 bases map to TRBD2. CDR3 size: 15 residues. Looked up from germline, CDR1 is SGHVS and CDR2 is FNYEAQ. V was pared by 4 bases and J by 8 bases, with 11 bases of the junction left unmatched. CDR3: CASSYSREAKYEQFF. The CDR3 nucleotides read TGTGCCAGCAGCTACTCCCGGGAGGCAAAATATGAGCAGTTCTTC.

Many counts were recorded for this clonotype. DNA of the CDR3: TGCGCCAGCAGTGAGTCGGGGACACTTATCTACGAGCAGTACTTC. It encodes CASSESGTLIYEQYF. The chain links TRBV10-1 to TRBJ2-7, with D tentatively TRBD1 (6 bases). CDR3 length: 15 residues. Germline CDR1 reads WNHNN; CDR2 reads SYGVQD (reference sequence). Trimming pared 0 bases from V and 3 bases from J, leaving 12 bases between.

The rearrangement uses TRBV4-3 and TRBJ2-7; possibly TRBD1 for D (6 bases). There are 15 residues in the CDR3. V was clipped by 0 bases and J by 6 bases, with 15 bases between them. CDR1 and CDR2 (germline): LGHNA, YSLEER. The CDR3 region is CASSQEDSSGIEQYF. The CDR3 DNA reads TGCGCCAGCAGCCAAGAGGACAGCTCGGGGATCGAGCAGTACTTC.

At least ten counts were recorded for this clonotype. The genes are TRBV28 and TRBJ1-2; D remains ambiguous. The CDR3 runs 14 residues. V was clipped by 5 bases and J by 7 bases, with 17 bases between them. Germline V gene data show CDR1 as MDHEN and CDR2 as SYDVKM. The CDR3 nucleotides read TGTGCCAGCAGTCTAACAGATGGCCGTTCTGGCTACACCTTC. Protein product: CASSLTDGRSGYTF.

This clonotype was seen many times. V usage is TRBV28 and J usage is TRBJ2-7; 12 bases match TRBD2. The V segment lost 3 bases and the J segment 3 bases; nucleotides outside the gene matches: 6. The CDR3 runs 16 residues. CDR1 and CDR2 from the germline V gene are MDHEN and SYDVKM. The CDR3 here is CASSFLAGGIHYEQYF. CDR3 coding DNA: TGTGCCAGCAGTTTCCTAGCGGGAGGGATCCACTACGAGCAGTACTTC.

The chain employs TRBV5-1 and TRBJ2-5; tentatively, D is TRBD1 (5 bases). Trimming removed 0 bases from V and 7 bases from J, with 16 bases in between. This CDR3 has 15 residues. Germline CDR1 is SGHRS and CDR2 is YFSETQ. DNA for the CDR3: TGCGCCAGCAGCTTGGATCGGTCAGGGATAGGGACCCAGTACTTC. Its protein is CASSLDRSGIGTQYF.

The chain is built from TRBV20-1 and TRBJ2-5; 10 bases map to TRBD2. This CDR3 contains 14 residues. Per the germline V gene, CDR1 is DFQATT and CDR2 is SNEGSKA (reference sequence). Unmatched junction bases numbered 7, after V lost 6 bases and J lost 3 bases. The CDR3 spells CSAPIGLAEETQYF. The CDR3 DNA reads TGCAGTGCCCCGATCGGACTAGCGGAAGAGACCCAGTACTTC.

This clonotype was detected ten times or more. The chain recombines TRBV18 with TRBJ1-1, with a possible D match to TRBD1 (6 bases). There are 14 residues in the CDR3. Per the germline V gene, CDR1 is KGHSH and CDR2 is LQKENI. Between the trimmed V and J ends, which lost 2 bases and 1 base, there was a span of 8 bases. The CDR3 region is CASSPRQENTEAFF. The CDR3 coding sequence is TGTGCCAGCTCACCAAGACAGGAGAACACTGAAGCTTTCTTT.

The chain combines TRBV12-5 with TRBJ1-2; D not certain. V lost 0 bases and J 4 bases, leaving 9 bases between the germline ends. Per the germline V gene, CDR1 is LGHNT and CDR2 is FRNRAP. The CDR3 consists of 14 residues. The CDR3 spells CASGLVGPGYGYTF. DNA of the CDR3: TGTGCTAGTGGTTTGGTGGGTCCGGGCTATGGCTACACCTTC. Using reference TRBV12-5 and TRBJ1-2 for the parts outside the CDR3, the full variable domain is DARVTQTPRHKVTEMGQEVTMRCQPILGHNTVFWYRQTMMQGLELLAYFRNRAPLDDSGMPKDRFSAEMPDATLATLKIQPSEPRDSAVYFCASGLVGPGYGYTFGSGTRLTVV.

In its sample, this clonotype was seen a few times. V is TRBV18 and J is TRBJ1-1; D is ambiguous. Germline CDR1 is KGHSH and CDR2 is LQKENI. Trimming cost V 3 bases and J 1 base, with 21 bases left between them. The CDR3 spans 18 residues. The DNA for the CDR3 is TGTGCCAGCTCACCGGACCGGATAACCACCCTCAAGAACACTGAAGCTTTCTTT. It specifies CASSPDRITTLKNTEAFF.

This clonotype came up many times. The chain recombines TRBV27 with TRBJ2-1, with TRBD2 matching over 7 bases. Germline lookup yields CDR1 MNHEY and CDR2 SMNVEV (reference sequence). Unmatched junction bases numbered 11, after V lost 6 bases and J lost 3 bases. This CDR3 is built from 16 residues. The CDR3 spells CASSYLGLGVYNEQFF. For the CDR3, the DNA is TGTGCCAGCAGCTACCTTGGACTAGGAGTCTACAATGAGCAGTTCTTC.

The rearrangement links TRBV9 to TRBJ2-6, with D tentatively TRBD2 (6 bases). Germline V gene data show CDR1 as SGDLS and CDR2 as YYNGEE. This CDR3 is built from 18 residues. V lost 4 bases and J lost 3, with 20 bases in between. DNA of the CDR3: TGTGCCAGCAGCCCTAAGGTGGGGGGATCGGATGGGGCCAACGTCCTGACTTTC. This gives the protein CASSPKVGGSDGANVLTF.

Ten or more counts support this clonotype. This chain joins TRBV11-2 and TRBJ2-1; D not certain. The CDR3 is 14 amino acids. V gave up 2 bases and J gave up 7 bases, with 12 bases separating them. Germline CDR1 and CDR2: SGHAT and FQNNGV. In DNA form, the CDR3 reads TGTGCCAGCAGCTTAAAAAGTCCCTCTAATGAGCAGTTCTTC. It translates to CASSLKSPSNEQFF.

This clonotype occurred many times. The rearrangement joins TRBV12-3 or TRBV12-4 to TRBJ2-1; TRBD1 agrees at 10 bases. With 5 bases clipped from V and 7 bases from J, the junction kept 8 bases outside the gene matches. CDR3 length equals 15 residues. CDR3 sequence reads: CASSPGTGVRNEQFF. The CDR3 DNA follows: TGTGCCAGCAGTCCCGGGACAGGGGTCCGAAATGAGCAGTTCTTC.

As regards this clonotype: The junction does not match germline at one end; this may be a read error. J is TRBJ2-7 and V is TRBV5-1; 9 nucleotides line up with TRBD2. Germline V gene lookup returns CDR1 SGHRS and CDR2 YFSETQ. The CDR3 has 13 residues. The CDR3 region has the DNA TGCGGCAGCAGCTCAGTAGCGGGAGACGAGCAGTACTTC. It translates to CGSSSVAGDEQYF.

This clonotype was observed at least ten times. J is TRBJ2-5 and V is TRBV12-3 or TRBV12-4, with 11 bases lining up with TRBD1. V was clipped by 5 bases and J by 4 bases; unmatched bases: 3. The CDR3 totals 14 residues. The CDR3 coding sequence is TGTGCCAGCAGTAAGGGACAGGGGGTAGAGACCCAGTACTTC. Residues: CASSKGQGVETQYF.

The sample holds a few counts of this clonotype. The chain couples TRBV9 to TRBJ1-1; a weak D match, TRBD1 (5 bases). V was trimmed by 4 bases and J by 5 bases, leaving 15 bases between them. Looked up from germline, CDR1 is SGDLS and CDR2 is YYNGEE. CDR3 length: 14 amino acids. The CDR3 nucleotides read TGTGCCAGCAGCCCACCTCTGGGGGGGACTGAAGCTTTCTTT. It codes for CASSPPLGGTEAFF.

The chain carries TRBV7-3 and TRBJ2-1; D ambiguous. The V and J ends lost 5 bases and 9 bases respectively, with 17 bases between them. CDR3 size: 14 residues. Germline lookup yields CDR1 SGHTA and CDR2 FQGTGA. CDR3: CASSPGSPPGEQFF. CDR3 sequence (DNA): TGTGCCAGCAGCCCCGGATCGCCCCCCGGTGAGCAGTTCTTC.

This chain links TRBV30 with TRBJ1-3, with TRBD1 matching over 7 bases. Germline V gene lookup returns CDR1 GTSNPN and CDR2 SVGIG (reference sequence). The junction had 1 base not matched to a gene; V was cut back by 2 bases and J by 0 bases. The CDR3 runs 14 residues. The CDR3 DNA follows: TGTGCCTGGAGTAGGACAGGCTCTGGAAACACCATATATTTT. Residues: CAWSRTGSGNTIYF.

Concerning this clonotype itself: At one end, the junction sequence differs from germline, possibly due to a read error. The V and J genes are TRBV13 and TRBJ2-7, with D perhaps TRBD2 (6 bases). The CDR3 is 13 amino acids. The germline CDR1 and CDR2 sequences are PRHDT and FYEKMQ (reference sequence). For the CDR3, the DNA is TGTGCCAGCAGCCTAGGGAGGTCCTACGATCAGTACTTC. As protein: CASSLGRSYDQYF.

This clonotype appeared many times. V is TRBV2 and J is TRBJ2-5; 11 bases are a match to TRBD2. V dropped 6 bases and J dropped 3; count of bases not matched to a gene: 0. Germline loops: CDR1 SNHLY, CDR2 FYNNEI. The CDR3 has 13 residues. The CDR3 protein is CASRGLAEETQYF. The CDR3 bases are TGTGCCAGCAGGGGACTAGCGGAAGAGACCCAGTACTTC.

This clonotype has more than one count but fewer than ten. This chain links TRBV15 with TRBJ2-1; the D is unclear. The CDR3 is 16 amino acids. The V gene's germline CDR1 is LNHNV and CDR2 YYDKDF (reference sequence). V was clipped by 5 bases and J by 7 bases, with 21 bases between them. CDR3 nucleotides: TGTGCCACCAGCCGCCCCCTGGGTGGTAGGAGTAATGAGCAGTTCTTC. Residues: CATSRPLGGRSNEQFF.

This clonotype was picked up many times. The V and J genes are TRBV19 and TRBJ1-2; no clear D gene. Per germline, CDR1 LNHDA and CDR2 SQIVND (reference sequence). Trimming took 7 bases from V and 0 from J, leaving 12 bases between them. CDR3 length: 14 amino acids. In DNA, the CDR3 is TGTGCCAGTACCCCAGGTCGGGCTAACTATGGCTACACCTTC. Translating it yields CASTPGRANYGYTF.